The 8 T cell receptor beta chains in this list originate from one sample, sequenced in a study of blood T cells in healthy people across ages. The second PCR ran about 6 to 12 cycles with a sample-barcoded 5' primer and J-beta primers. One entry per CDR3 protein, called by TCRdb with MiXCR from the 5' RACE reads. Of 450,000 to 650,000 distinct CDR3 sequences detected, 24% appear once; the ten largest clones hold around 10%. The sample was also reused in another study, on T cells of mothers and their children.

The sample was blood. Receptor source: a boy aged 5-17 years in good health.

This clonotype was seen a handful of times. This sequence joins TRBV19 and TRBJ2-5, with TRBD1 matching 7 bases. The J call may not be correct, given that the DNA end is closer to TRBJ2-7. The germline V gene has CDR1 LNHDA and CDR2 SQIVND (reference sequence). This CDR3 is 15 amino acids long. Here the CDR3 DNA reads TGTGCCAGTAGTTCATCACAGGGGACATCCTACGAGCAGTACTTC. Residues: CASSSSQGTSYEQYF.

The J gene is TRBJ1-1, the V gene TRBV7-2; TRBD1 might be the D (6 bases). V was shortened by 5 bases and J by 4 bases, with 17 bases between the two germline ends. The germline V gene encodes CDR1 SGHTA and CDR2 FQGNSA. This CDR3 region has 15 residues. The CDR3 bases are TGTGCCAGCAGCGGGGGGCAGGGCAGGGGCACTGAAGCTTTCTTT. Amino acid sequence: CASSGGQGRGTEAFF.

The genes are TRBV29-1 and TRBJ2-7, with TRBD1 matching 9 bases. V shed 4 bases, J shed 5 bases, and the junction held 6 bases outside the gene matches. In germline, CDR1 is SQVTM, CDR2 ANQGSEA. The CDR3 length is 13 residues. CDR3 sequence (DNA): TGCAGCGTTGGAGGACAGGGGCTCGACGAGCAGTACTTC. Its protein is CSVGGQGLDEQYF.

This chain links TRBV7-2 with TRBJ2-1, with TRBD2 matching over 7 bases. This CDR3 has 17 amino acids. Germline loops: CDR1 SGHTA, CDR2 FQGNSA. V was pared by 3 bases and J by 0 bases, with 8 bases of the junction left unmatched. CDR3 in DNA: TGTGCCAGCAGCTTCGTCCCCCGGGACTACTCCTACAATGAGCAGTTCTTC. Residues: CASSFVPRDYSYNEQFF.

Points on this clonotype: An end of the junction differs from the germline gene, which may be a read error. The chain combines TRBV28 with TRBJ1-1, with D perhaps matching TRBD1 (5 bases). Per the germline V gene, CDR1 is MDHEN and CDR2 is SYDVKM. CDR3 length: 14 amino acids. The CDR3 reads CAGSGFGANTEAFF. The CDR3 region has the DNA TGTGCCGGCAGTGGATTCGGGGCTAACACTGAAGCTTTCTTT.

The gene calls are TRBV11-2 and TRBJ2-3; D remains ambiguous. The CDR3 totals 14 residues. The germline CDR1 and CDR2 sequences are SGHAT and FQNNGV. Trimming shortened V by 0 bases and J by 8 bases, and 12 bases separated the two germline ends. The DNA for the CDR3 is TGTGCCAGCAGCTTAGAGCCGGCCTCTGGTACGCAGTATTTT. Protein sequence: CASSLEPASGTQYF.

This clonotype occurred a few times. V gene TRBV14 combines with J gene TRBJ1-1; D is uncertain. Trimming cost V 0 bases and J 8 bases, with 4 bases left between them. The CDR3 has 11 residues. Germline V gene sequence: CDR1 SGHDN, CDR2 FVKESK. DNA for the CDR3: TGTGCCAGCAGCCAAGACGCGGAAGCTTTCTTT. As protein: CASSQDAEAFF.

The CDR3 DNA is TGTGCCAGCAGTGGGTTAGCGGGGGGCATGGCGAATGAGCAGTTCTTC. It specifies CASSGLAGGMANEQFF. This chain uses TRBV6-1 with TRBJ2-1; 10 nucleotides match TRBD2. V lost 4 bases and J lost 7; bases outside the gene matches: 10. Germline V gene data show CDR1 as MNHNS and CDR2 as SASEGT. There are 16 residues in the CDR3.